The present TCR beta chain was sequenced within a study of prognosis after radiotherapy for stage I lung cancer (dated by TCRdb to 2020 to 2022). Regarding the study in general: Between early 2018 and January 2019, fewer than 20 patients with stage I NSCLC were enrolled in Nanjing, China. Tumor histology was squamous cell carcinoma in 7 or 8 patients and adenocarcinoma in more than 10. This study profiled peripheral blood TCR beta repertoires from stage I NSCLC patients before and after stereotactic body radiotherapy and linked the repertoires to distant failure. Four of the 19 patients developed distant metastases after SBRT, at a median of roughly seven months; the other 15 showed no significant progression. SBRT was given in 3 to 5 fractions with a biologically effective dose of at least 100 Gy, using image-guided IMRT or VMAT. Every patient was deemed medically inoperable, more than ten because of comorbidities and six to eight because they refused surgery. The cohort was made up of around 13 men and 6 or 7 women, with a median age of around 68 years and an age range of 53 to 84 years. Oligometastatic NSCLC after surgical resection of the primary tumor was present in 4 or 5 patients, while newly diagnosed primary stage I lung tumors were present in about 13. Concurrent therapy was not administered to any patient alongside SBRT. The study sequenced approximately 40 blood samples from 19 patients, one before and one after SBRT per patient.

Two rounds of multiplex PCR were performed to amplify the TCR beta CDR3 region from genomic DNA. The first PCR round used primers specific to each TRBV and TRBJ gene, with sequences filed in Chinese patent CN105087789A. Universal primers were used in the second PCR round. The Roche High Pure PCR Template Preparation Kit was used to extract genomic DNA from frozen PBMCs. Paired-end sequencing with 151 bp reads was performed on the libraries using an Illumina HiSeq 3000. The original methods were these. CutAdapt was used to discard raw reads that did not contain the multiplex PCR primer sequences. Using PEAR, the high-quality paired reads were merged into contigs. By alignment to reference sequences, MiXCR assigned TRB V, D and J gene segments to each contig. To remove sequencing errors, CDR3 sequences were clustered according to base quality and sequence similarity. Diversity was calculated as Shannon entropy divided by the natural log of the number of productive TCR sequences. One minus Shannon entropy divided by the natural log of the number of unique clonotypes was used as the definition of clonality. The Youden index of ROC curves was used to select progression-free survival cut-offs for repertoire metrics, and analyses were performed in R 3.5.3. The public reads were reprocessed in TCRdb via fastp at Q25 and MiXCR, keeping in-frame beta chains. Each entry merges the rows of one CDR3 protein and shows their most common DNA and genes. These V and J calls are TCRdb output, not the study's own analysis. The sample contains about 14,000 distinct CDR3 sequences, around three fifths of them found a single time. About 25% of the sample lies in the top ten.

All patients had node-negative disease on CT and PET/CT, and none had a history of other malignancies or had previously received chemotherapy or radiotherapy. Six milliliters of peripheral venous blood were drawn into EDTA tubes at each of two time points. Ficoll-Paque Plus density-gradient centrifugation was used to isolate PBMCs. Samples were stored at -80°C immediately after collection until analysis. Overall results and qualifications from the work: No determination of tumor specificity was made for expanded TCR clones. All reported P values were unadjusted for multiple comparisons. Post-SBRT Shannon entropy and its change from baseline were lower in patients who developed distant metastases; baseline Shannon entropy was not associated with metastases. The study was limited by its small cohort and short follow-up, and the findings require independent validation. TRBV and TRBJ usage frequencies reportedly varied with metastasis status, involving two V genes at baseline and nine V and two J genes after SBRT. A decrease in unique TCR clone counts was observed after SBRT (median approximately 10,000 before versus around 6,200 after; Wilcoxon paired P=0.011).

By how much of the sample it makes up, this clonotype is medium-sized (0.01 to 0.1%). The antigen it recognizes is unknown. No quality values exist for individual bases; no much larger clone is one base distant. This sample comprised PBMCs, obtained before or after stereotactic body radiation therapy (not recorded which). The sequence derives from a donor aged 50 or older with non-small cell lung cancer.

The CDR3 corresponds to CASSFSGASTDTQYF. The DNA is as follows: TGCGCCAGCAGCTTTAGCGGGGCTAGCACAGATACGCAGTATTTT. The rearranged chain carries TRBV5-1 and TRBJ2-3, with TRBD2 matching 8 junction bases. Relative to germline, V is missing 2 bases and J is missing 0 bases, with 2 bases of the junction outside any gene match. In the germline V gene, CDR1 corresponds to SGHRS and CDR2 to YFSETQ. Measured from the cysteine to the phenylalanine, the CDR3 is 15 residues long. Solely the CDR3 DNA is kept, with 45 bases framed from the first base.